One sample yielded the 16 T cell receptor beta chains listed below, sequenced in a study of T cell changes during pregnancy in multiple sclerosis. Repertoires were generated with immunoSEQ multiplex PCR, while TCRdb's copy carries only in-frame clones and drops some. The profile shows roughly 58,000 clones, around nine tenths of them singletons. The source was CD8+ T cells from peripheral blood mononuclear cells, collected before pregnancy. The receptors stem from a female donor with multiple sclerosis, enrolled in a pregnancy study.

J is TRBJ2-5 and V is TRBV7-2; 11 nucleotides align to TRBD2. The CDR3 is made up of 16 amino acids. V was clipped by 4 bases and J by 4 bases; unmatched bases: 8. Germline-derived CDR1 and CDR2 are SGHTA and FQGNSA. DNA for the CDR3: TGTGCCAGCAGCTCCATAGCGGGGGGGAAAAGAGAGACCCAGTACTTC. It encodes CASSSIAGGKRETQYF. The full variable domain, in which reference TRBV7-2 and TRBJ2-5 provide the parts outside the CDR3, is GAGVSQSPSNKVTEKGKDVELRCDPISGHTALYWYRQSLGQGLEFLIYFQGNSAPDKSGLPSDRFSAERTGGSVSTLTIQRTQQEDSAVYLCASSSIAGGKRETQYFGPGTRLLVL.

This clone was observed at least ten times. V gene TRBV4-3 combines with J gene TRBJ2-5; possible D gene TRBD2, 6 bases. The CDR3 loop spans 13 amino acids. Trimming took off 4 bases at V and 3 bases at J, with 9 bases between the two ends. Germline CDR1 LGHNA, CDR2 YSLEER. The CDR3 region is CASSPPGEETQYF. CDR3 bases: TGCGCCAGCAGCCCCCCGGGAGAAGAGACCCAGTACTTC.

This clone was seen only once. The chain employs TRBV7-3 and TRBJ2-3; D is perhaps TRBD2 (5 bases). The germline V gene has CDR1 SGHTA and CDR2 FQGTGA. With 5 bases removed from V and 4 bases from J, the gap between germline ends came to 10 bases. This CDR3 is 13 amino acids long. CDR3 sequence (DNA): TGTGCCAGCAGCCCTGGACTGGCAGATACGCAGTATTTT. Protein product: CASSPGLADTQYF.

This chain links TRBV5-4 with TRBJ2-7; 8 bases line up with TRBD1. This CDR3 is built from 13 residues. J was trimmed by 5 bases and V by 3 bases; bases with no gene match: 4. CDR1 and CDR2 from the germline V gene are SGHNT and YYREEE (reference sequence). CDR3 DNA sequence: TGTGCCAGCAGCTGGACAGGGAGGCACGAGCAGTACTTC. Encoded protein: CASSWTGRHEQYF.

The chain links TRBV19 to TRBJ2-5, with no clear D. Germline assignment: CDR1 LNHDA and CDR2 SQIVND (reference sequence). The CDR3 totals 10 residues. Trimming removed 10 bases at V and 3 bases at J, with 6 bases between. CDR3 DNA sequence: TGTGCCACTCGGGAAGAGACCCAGTACTTC. It codes for CATREETQYF.

The J gene is TRBJ1-1, the V gene TRBV7-6; TRBD1 matches 7 bases. The ends lost 5 bases at V and 0 bases at J; junction bases unmatched: 6. CDR1 is SGHVS, CDR2 FNYEAQ, per germline. The CDR3 has 15 residues. DNA for the CDR3: TGTGCCAGCAGCCCGGGGACAGTTCTGAACACTGAAGCTTTCTTT. Translated: CASSPGTVLNTEAFF.

The genes are TRBV10-3 and TRBJ2-1; 7 nucleotides agree with TRBD1. V lost 4 bases, J lost 3 bases, and 3 bases stayed unmatched. Germline V gives CDR1 ENHRY, CDR2 SYGVKD. This CDR3 spans 14 amino acids. The CDR3 region has the DNA TGTGCCATCAGTGGACAGGGTTTCTACAATGAGCAGTTCTTC. This gives the protein CAISGQGFYNEQFF.

V gene TRBV13 combines with J gene TRBJ2-1; possible D gene TRBD2, 7 bases. With 4 bases removed from V and 2 bases from J, the gap between germline ends came to 18 bases. The CDR3 extends over 17 amino acids. The germline CDR1 and CDR2 sequences are PRHDT and FYEKMQ (reference sequence). CDR3 coding DNA: TGTGCCAGCAGCTGGGGGGAGGGGGTGGCGGCCTACAATGAGCAGTTCTTC. Protein product: CASSWGEGVAAYNEQFF.

A few counts support this clone. This sequence joins TRBV4-3 and TRBJ2-3, with TRBD2 matching over 12 bases. CDR1 is LGHNA and CDR2 is YSLEER in the germline V gene. Trimming removed 0 bases from V and 6 bases from J; junction bases left unmatched: 4. This CDR3 is 16 amino acids long. CDR3 protein: CASSQDLAGGPDTQYF. Written as DNA, the CDR3 is TGCGCCAGCAGCCAAGATCTAGCGGGGGGGCCGGATACGCAGTATTTT.

Only one count was recorded for this clone. The rearrangement uses TRBV7-9 and TRBJ2-1; 7 bases are shared with TRBD1. V dropped 5 bases and J dropped 15; count of bases not matched to a gene: 13. In germline, CDR1 is SEHNR, CDR2 FQNEAQ (reference sequence). This CDR3 is built from 13 residues. Written as DNA, the CDR3 is TGTGCCAGCAGCCCCCCGGGACAGCAATTGTGGTTCTTC. Encoded protein: CASSPPGQQLWFF. The variable domain in full, completed from reference TRBV7-9 and TRBJ2-1, reads DTGVSQNPRHKITKRGQNVTFRCDPISEHNRLYWYRQTLGQGPEFLTYFQNEAQLEKSRLLSDRFSAERPKGSFSTLEIQRTEQGDSAMYLCASSPPGQQLWFFGPGTRLTVL.

The V gene is TRBV11-2, the J gene TRBJ2-1; 7 bases are shared with TRBD2. CDR1 and CDR2 from the germline V gene are SGHAT and FQNNGV. This CDR3 is built from 15 residues. The ends lost 6 bases at V and 0 bases at J; junction bases unmatched: 5. CDR3 nucleotides: TGTGCCAGCAGAACTAGCGAGGTCTCCTACAATGAGCAGTTCTTC. Its translation: CASRTSEVSYNEQFF.

By frequency in the sample, this clone is medium-sized. The chain uses TRBV5-6 and TRBJ2-1, with D maybe TRBD2 (6 bases). This CDR3 spans 14 amino acids. Trimming pared 3 bases from V and 6 bases from J, leaving 13 bases between. Germline assignment: CDR1 SGHDT and CDR2 YYEEEE. The CDR3 reads CASSWWRGANEQFF. As DNA, the CDR3 is TGTGCCAGCAGCTGGTGGAGGGGCGCCAATGAGCAGTTCTTC.

V and J are TRBV6-1 and TRBJ1-6; 7 nucleotides agree with TRBD1. This CDR3 comprises 15 residues. CDR1 and CDR2 from the germline V gene are MNHNS and SASEGT. The V segment lost 6 bases and the J segment 11 bases; nucleotides outside the gene matches: 13. CDR3 DNA sequence: TGTGCCAGCAGGAACTCACAGGGGCCTTTGGCACCCCTCCACTTT. It is translated as CASRNSQGPLAPLHF.

This chain joins TRBV4-1 and TRBJ1-1, with 7 bases aligning to TRBD1. The CDR3 totals 15 residues. V was clipped by 0 bases and J by 2 bases; unmatched bases: 3. CDR1 and CDR2 from the germline V gene are MGHRA and YSYEKL. The CDR3 region has the DNA TGCGCCAGCAGCCAAGAGGAGGGGGCCAACACTGAAGCTTTCTTT. Translation gives CASSQEEGANTEAFF.

The V gene is TRBV7-8, the J gene TRBJ2-3; 7 positions agree with TRBD2. With V trimmed by 5 bases and J by 4 bases, 21 bases remained unmatched. The CDR3 consists of 19 residues. Looked up from germline, CDR1 is SGHVS and CDR2 is FQNEAQ. CDR3 in DNA: TGTGCCAGCAGCCCCCCCCCTGGGGCGGGGGAGGGGTATTCAGATACGCAGTATTTT. It yields the protein CASSPPPGAGEGYSDTQYF.

The CDR3 sequence is CASSLVRTEGDTEAFF. In DNA form, the CDR3 reads TGTGCCAGCAGCTTAGTCAGGACGGAAGGGGACACTGAAGCTTTCTTT. The J gene is TRBJ1-1, the V gene TRBV7-8, with D possibly TRBD1 on 5 matching bases. Germline V gene sequence: CDR1 SGHVS, CDR2 FQNEAQ. The CDR3 is 16 residues long. V lost 1 base to trimming and J lost 3 bases, with 15 bases between them.